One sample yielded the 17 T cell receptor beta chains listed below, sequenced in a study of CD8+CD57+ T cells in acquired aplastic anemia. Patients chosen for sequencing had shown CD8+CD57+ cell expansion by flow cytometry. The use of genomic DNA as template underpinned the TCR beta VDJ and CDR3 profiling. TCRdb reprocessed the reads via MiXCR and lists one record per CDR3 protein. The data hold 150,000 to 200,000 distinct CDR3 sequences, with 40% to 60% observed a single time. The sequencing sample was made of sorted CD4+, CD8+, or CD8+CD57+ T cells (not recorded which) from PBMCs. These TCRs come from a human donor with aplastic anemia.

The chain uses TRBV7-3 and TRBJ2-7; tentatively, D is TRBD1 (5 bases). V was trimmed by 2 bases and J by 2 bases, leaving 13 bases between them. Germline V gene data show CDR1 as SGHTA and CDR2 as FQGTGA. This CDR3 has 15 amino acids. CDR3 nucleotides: TGTGCCAGCAGCTTAGGCACAGGCGGCCCCTACGAGCAGTACTTC. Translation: CASSLGTGGPYEQYF.

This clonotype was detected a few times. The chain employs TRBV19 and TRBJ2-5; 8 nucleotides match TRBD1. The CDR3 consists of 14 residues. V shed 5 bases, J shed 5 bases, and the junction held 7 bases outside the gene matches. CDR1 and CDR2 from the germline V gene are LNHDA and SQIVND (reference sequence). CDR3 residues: CASSRTGPGETQYF. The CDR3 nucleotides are TGTGCCAGTAGTCGGACAGGGCCGGGGGAGACCCAGTACTTC.

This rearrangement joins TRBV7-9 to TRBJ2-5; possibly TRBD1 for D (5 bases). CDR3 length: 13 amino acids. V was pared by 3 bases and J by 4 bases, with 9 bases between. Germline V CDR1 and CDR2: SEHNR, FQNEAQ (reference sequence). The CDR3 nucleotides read TGTGCCAGCAGCTTGGTAGGGGTAGAGACCCAGTACTTC. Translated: CASSLVGVETQYF. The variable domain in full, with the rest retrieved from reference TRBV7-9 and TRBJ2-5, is DTGVSQNPRHKITKRGQNVTFRCDPISEHNRLYWYRQTLGQGPEFLTYFQNEAQLEKSRLLSDRFSAERPKGSFSTLEIQRTEQGDSAMYLCASSLVGVETQYFGPGTRLLVL.

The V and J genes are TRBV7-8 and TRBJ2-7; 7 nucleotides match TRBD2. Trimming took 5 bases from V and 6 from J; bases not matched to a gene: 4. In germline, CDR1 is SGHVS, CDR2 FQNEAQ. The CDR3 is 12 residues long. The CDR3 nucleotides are TGTGCCAGCAGCCCGGGGGGTGTCGAGCAGTACTTC. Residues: CASSPGGVEQYF.

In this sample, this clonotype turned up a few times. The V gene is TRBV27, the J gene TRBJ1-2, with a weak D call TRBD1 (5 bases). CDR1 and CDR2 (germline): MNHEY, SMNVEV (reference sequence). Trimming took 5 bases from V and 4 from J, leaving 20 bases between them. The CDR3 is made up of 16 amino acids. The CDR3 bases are TGTGCCAGCAGTCCCTCCTTCGGGACCCATATCTATGGCTACACCTTC. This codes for CASSPSFGTHIYGYTF.

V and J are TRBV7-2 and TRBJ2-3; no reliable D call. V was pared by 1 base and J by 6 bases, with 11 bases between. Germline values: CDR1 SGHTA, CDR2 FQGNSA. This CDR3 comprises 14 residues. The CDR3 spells CASSLGPRKDTQYF. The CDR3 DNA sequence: TGTGCCAGCAGCTTAGGACCGCGGAAGGATACGCAGTATTTT.

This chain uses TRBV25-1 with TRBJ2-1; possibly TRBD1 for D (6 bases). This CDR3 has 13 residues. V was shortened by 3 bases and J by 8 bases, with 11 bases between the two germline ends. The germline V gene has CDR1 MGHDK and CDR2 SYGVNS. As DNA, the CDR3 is TGTGCCAGCAGTGATGGGGGCCGGCATGAGCAGTTCTTC. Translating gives CASSDGGRHEQFF.

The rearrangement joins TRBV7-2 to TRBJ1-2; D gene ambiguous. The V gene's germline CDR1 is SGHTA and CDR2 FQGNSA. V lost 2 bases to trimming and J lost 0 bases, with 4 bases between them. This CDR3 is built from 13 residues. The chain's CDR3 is CASSLLANYGYTF. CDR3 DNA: TGTGCCAGCAGCTTACTAGCTAACTATGGCTACACCTTC.

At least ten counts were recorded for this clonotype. Here the CDR3 DNA reads TGTGCCATCAGTTGGGGGTCCGGGACTAGCGACACCGGGGAGCTGTTTTTT. Translation gives CAISWGSGTSDTGELFF. The chain employs TRBV10-3 and TRBJ2-2, with TRBD2 matching over 10 bases. Trimming cost V 5 bases and J 3 bases; bases outside gene matches: 9. Germline V gene data show CDR1 as ENHRY and CDR2 as SYGVKD. The CDR3 is 17 amino acids.

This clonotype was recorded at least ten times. For the CDR3, the DNA is TGTGCCAGCAGCCAGGACAGGGGCCACCTGTGGCAGCCCCAGCATTTT. Its protein product is CASSQDRGHLWQPQHF. The gene calls are TRBV7-8 and TRBJ1-5; TRBD1 matches at 9 bases. This CDR3 is built from 16 residues. J gave up 7 bases and V 5 bases, and 12 bases lay outside the gene matches. CDR1 is SGHVS and CDR2 is FQNEAQ in the germline V gene.

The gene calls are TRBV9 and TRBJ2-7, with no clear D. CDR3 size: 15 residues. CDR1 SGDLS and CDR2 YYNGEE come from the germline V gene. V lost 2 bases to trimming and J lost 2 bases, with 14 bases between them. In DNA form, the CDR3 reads TGTGCCAGCAGCGTCCTGGACGGACCTACCTACGAGCAGTACTTC. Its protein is CASSVLDGPTYEQYF.

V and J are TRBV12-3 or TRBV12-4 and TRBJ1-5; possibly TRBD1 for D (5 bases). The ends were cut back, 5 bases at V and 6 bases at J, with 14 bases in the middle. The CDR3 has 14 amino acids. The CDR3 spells CASSEVGGGQPQHF. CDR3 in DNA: TGTGCCAGCAGTGAAGTCGGGGGAGGTCAGCCCCAGCATTTT.

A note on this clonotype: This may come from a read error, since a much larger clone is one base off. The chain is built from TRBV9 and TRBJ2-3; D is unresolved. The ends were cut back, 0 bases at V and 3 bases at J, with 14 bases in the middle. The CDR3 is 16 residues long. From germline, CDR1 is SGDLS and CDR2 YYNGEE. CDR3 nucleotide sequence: TGTGCCAGCAGCGTAGACGGGTTCAGTCGGACAGATACGCAGTATTTT. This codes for CASSVDGFSRTDTQYF.

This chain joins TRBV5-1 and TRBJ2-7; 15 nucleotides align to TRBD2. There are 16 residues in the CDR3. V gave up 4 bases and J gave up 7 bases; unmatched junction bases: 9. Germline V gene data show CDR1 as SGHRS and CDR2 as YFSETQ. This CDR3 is CASSPGLAGGSQEQYF. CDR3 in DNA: TGCGCCAGCAGCCCGGGACTAGCGGGAGGTTCGCAGGAGCAGTACTTC.

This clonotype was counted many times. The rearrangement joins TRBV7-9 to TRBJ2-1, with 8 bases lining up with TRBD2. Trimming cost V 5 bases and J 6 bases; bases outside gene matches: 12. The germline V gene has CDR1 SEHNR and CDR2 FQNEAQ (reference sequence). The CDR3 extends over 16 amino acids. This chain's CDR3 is CASSRGRLAMGNEQFF. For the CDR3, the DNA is TGTGCCAGCAGCCGTGGAAGACTAGCGATGGGCAATGAGCAGTTCTTC.

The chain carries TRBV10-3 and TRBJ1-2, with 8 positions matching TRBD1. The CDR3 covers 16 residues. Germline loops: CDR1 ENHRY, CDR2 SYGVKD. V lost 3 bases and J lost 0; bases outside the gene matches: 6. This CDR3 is CAISDSAGGSNYGYTF. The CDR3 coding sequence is TGTGCCATCAGTGATTCCGCAGGGGGCTCTAACTATGGCTACACCTTC.

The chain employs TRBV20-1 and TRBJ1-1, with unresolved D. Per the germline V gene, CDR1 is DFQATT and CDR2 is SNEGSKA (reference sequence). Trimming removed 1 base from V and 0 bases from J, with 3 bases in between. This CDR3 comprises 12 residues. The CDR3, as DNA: TGCAGTGCTAGAGTTATGAACACTGAAGCTTTCTTT. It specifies CSARVMNTEAFF.